Listed below are T cell receptor beta chains from one sample, sequenced in a study of blood T cell repertoires in COVID-19. Some clones are missing from TCRdb's copy, which holds only in-frame ones; the method was immunoSEQ multiplex PCR. The sample yields around 300,000 clones, over 75% seen once. The material sequenced was PBMCs or T cells enriched from blood (not recorded which). Every receptor here comes from a woman aged 25-40 years who had recovered from COVID-19. Each CDR3 is given with its conserved first and last residue. The D gene is left open where the match is weak. Rows give clone size only sometimes, using once, few, many, or a class for an expanded clone.

once	TRBV7-9	TRBD2	TRBJ2-3	TGTGCCAGCAGCTTAGGACTAGCGGGAGCGACAGATACGCAGTATTTT	CASSLGLAGATDTQYF
few	TRBV5-5	-	TRBJ1-5	TGTGCCAGCAGCTCCAACGGACTTCGCAATCAGCCCCAGCATTTT	CASSSNGLRNQPQHF
-	TRBV19	TRBD2	TRBJ2-2	TGTGCCAGTAGTATAGGTGAGGGAGGGCCATCCGGGGAGCTGTTTTTT	CASSIGEGGPSGELFF
-	TRBV5-6	TRBD1	TRBJ2-5	TGTGCCAGCAGCTTGAAGACCGGGACAGGGAGGGAGACCCAGTACTTC	CASSLKTGTGRETQYF
-	TRBV19	-	TRBJ1-3	TGTGCCAGTAGTATAGTTGGCACGGACAGAGGTTATGGAAACACCATATATTTT	CASSIVGTDRGYGNTIYF
once	TRBV5-1	TRBD1	TRBJ1-1	TGCGCCAGCACTCCTCCCGGGACAGTGAACACTGAAGCTTTCTTT	CASTPPGTVNTEAFF
-	TRBV6-2/TRBV6-3	TRBD1	TRBJ2-3	TGTGCCAGCAGACCTTCGCAAGGGACAGGGAAAGATACGCAGTATTTT	CASRPSQGTGKDTQYF
once	TRBV29-1	-	TRBJ1-1	TGCAGCGGGGCAGAGGACTGGAGCACTGAAGCTTTCTTT	CSGAEDWSTEAFF
-	TRBV7-9	TRBD1	TRBJ2-7	TGTGCCAGCAGCCCCTTAACAGGGGGGTCCTACGAGCAGTACTTC	CASSPLTGGSYEQYF
-	TRBV6-5	-	TRBJ2-3	TGTGCCAGCAGTTACCTACAGGGTAGCACAGATACGCAGTATTTT	CASSYLQGSTDTQYF
-	TRBV27	TRBD1	TRBJ1-5	TGTGCCAGCAGTCCCTGGACAGGGAGCGATCAGCCCCAGCATTTT	CASSPWTGSDQPQHF
once	TRBV28	TRBD1	TRBJ2-7	TGTGCCAGCAGTTCCGGGACAGAGGGCTACGAGCAGTACTTC	CASSSGTEGYEQYF
-	TRBV4-2	TRBD2	TRBJ2-7	TGTGCCAGCAGCCAAGACGGGACTAGCGGAATCTACGAGCAGTACTTC	CASSQDGTSGIYEQYF
once	TRBV19	TRBD1	TRBJ1-1	TGTGCCAGTAGTAGGGACAGGGGGGGCACTGAAGCTTTCTTT	CASSRDRGGTEAFF
-	TRBV19	-	TRBJ1-1	TGTGCCAGTACCCCCGGGGGAGAGAACACTGAAGCTTTCTTT	CASTPGGENTEAFF
-	TRBV5-1	-	TRBJ2-1	TGCGCCAGCAGCTTGGCTAGGCGTTCCTACAATGAGCAGTTCTTC	CASSLARRSYNEQFF
-	TRBV7-6	-	TRBJ2-2	TGTGCCAGCAGCTTAGAGACGGGGAAAGCCGGGGAGCTGTTTTTT	CASSLETGKAGELFF
once	TRBV10-2	TRBD2	TRBJ2-7	TGCGCCAGCAGTGAACCCGGGACTAGCGGGAGTTACGAGCAGTACTTC	CASSEPGTSGSYEQYF
-	TRBV19	-	TRBJ2-5	TGTGCCAGTAGTATACTAGCGCAAGAGACCCAGTACTTC	CASSILAQETQYF
-	TRBV9	TRBD1	TRBJ1-1	TGTGCCAGCAGCGTAGAGGGACAGGGGGCCTTGAACACTGAAGCTTTCTTT	CASSVEGQGALNTEAFF
-	TRBV27	TRBD2	TRBJ2-1	TGTGCCAGCAGTGTACCGGGACTAGCGGGGGGAACTTACAATGAGCAGTTCTTC	CASSVPGLAGGTYNEQFF
-	TRBV2	TRBD2	TRBJ2-1	TGTGCCAGCAGTCGGACTAGCGGGAGGCCTTCGAGCTCCTACAATGAGCAGTTCTTC	CASSRTSGRPSSSYNEQFF
-	TRBV19	-	TRBJ1-1	TGTGCCAGTAGTCCCGGGGGGATTGTCACTGAAGCTTTCTTT	CASSPGGIVTEAFF
-	TRBV5-6	-	TRBJ1-5	TGTGCCAGCAGCTTGGTCGGAGGGGCCATCAATCAGCCCCAGCATTTT	CASSLVGGAINQPQHF
once	TRBV5-4	-	TRBJ2-3	TGTGCCAGCAGCACAAGTTACAACAGCCCAGATACGCAGTATTTT	CASSTSYNSPDTQYF
-	TRBV11-2	TRBD1	TRBJ1-2	TGTGCCAGCAGCCAGATTTCGACAGGGGGGAATGGCTACACCTTC	CASSQISTGGNGYTF
-	TRBV27	-	TRBJ1-2	TGTGCCAGCAGTTTATCTGTGACAGAGCCTGTCTATGGCTACACCTTC	CASSLSVTEPVYGYTF
-	TRBV7-6	-	TRBJ2-7	TGTGCCACCTGGACTTACCTTTCCTACGAGCAGTACTTC	CATWTYLSYEQYF
-	TRBV5-4	-	TRBJ2-3	TGTGCCAGCAGCTTGGTCGGTCAGGGTAAAACAGATACGCAGTATTTT	CASSLVGQGKTDTQYF